This T cell receptor (beta chain) was documented in a study of blood T cell repertoires in COVID-19. The sample holds one count of this clone. Authors' processing steps: Scientists estimated how many nucleated cells there were by amplifying reference gene primers. Here immunoSEQ multiplex PCR was the method, and the copy in TCRdb shows in-frame clones only, minus some. Clone size and the V and J calls come from that table; the DNA yielded D and trimming. The repertoire holds around 80,000 clones, with about 80% as singletons. Specimen: peripheral blood. The source of this sequence is a man aged 80 or over with acute or convalescent COVID-19.

The CDR3 region is CASSATSGVGELFF. As DNA, the CDR3 is TGTGCCAGCAGCGCGACTAGCGGGGTCGGGGAGCTGTTTTTT. The J gene is TRBJ2-2, the V gene TRBV11-3; 11 nucleotides match TRBD2. The J segment lost 7 bases and the V segment lost 5 bases, leaving 3 bases of the junction unmatched. The germline V gene has CDR1 SGHNT and CDR2 YENEEA. The CDR3 length is 14 residues.